Following are 27 T cell receptor beta chains from one sample sequenced in a study of blood T cell repertoires in COVID-19. This table comes from immunoSEQ multiplex PCR, and its TCRdb copy is limited to in-frame clones, with some not included. This sample has about 250,000 clones; about nine tenths occur once, and the top ten carry about 1.7%. The source material was PBMCs or T cells enriched from blood (not recorded which). These TCRs come from a middle-aged man who had recovered from COVID-19.

The table lists this clone with a few counts. J is TRBJ2-1 and V is TRBV30, with 10 bases that match TRBD2. The CDR3 covers 16 residues. Germline CDR1 GTSNPN, CDR2 SVGIG (reference sequence). Losses at the gene ends were 2 bases for V and 0 bases for J; bases not matched to a gene: 4. The chain's CDR3 is CAWSKLAGFSYNEQFF. DNA of the CDR3: TGTGCCTGGAGTAAACTAGCGGGATTCTCCTACAATGAGCAGTTCTTC.

The genes are TRBV24-1 and TRBJ1-3; D is perhaps TRBD1 (6 bases). The length of the CDR3 is 13 residues. V was pared by 4 bases and J by 4 bases, with 7 bases between. CDR1 is KGHDR and CDR2 is SFDVKD in the germline V gene. The CDR3 DNA reads as TGTGCCACCAGTGAGGACAGAGGAAACACCATATATTTT. Amino acid sequence: CATSEDRGNTIYF.

The chain links TRBV6-2 or TRBV6-3 to TRBJ1-2, with 11 nucleotides matching TRBD1. In germline, CDR1 is MNHEY, CDR2 SVGEGT. The CDR3 length is 15 residues. Germline trimming cut 6 bases from V and 4 bases from J; bases unmatched to any gene: 7. The CDR3, as DNA: TGTGCCAGCAGCCACGGACAGGGGGCGGCCTATGGCTACACCTTC. Amino acids: CASSHGQGAAYGYTF.

V is TRBV27 and J is TRBJ2-3; D not resolved. The CDR3 is made up of 14 amino acids. Germline assignment: CDR1 MNHEY and CDR2 SMNVEV (reference sequence). V dropped 4 bases and J dropped 7 bases, with 15 bases sitting between them. DNA for the CDR3: TGTGCCAGCAGTTCAAGAAATACTAAGAATACGCAGTATTTT. This gives the protein CASSSRNTKNTQYF.

The chain has TRBV5-4 and TRBJ1-2; 9 bases fit TRBD1. The V segment lost 5 bases and the J segment 2 bases; nucleotides outside the gene matches: 4. Germline CDR1 and CDR2: SGHNT and YYREEE (reference sequence). The CDR3 loop spans 14 amino acids. The CDR3: CASRGQGINYGYTF. The CDR3 bases are TGTGCCAGCAGGGGACAGGGTATAAACTATGGCTACACCTTC.

The genes are TRBV10-1 and TRBJ1-5; no reliable D call. The CDR3 is made up of 14 amino acids. The germline V gene encodes CDR1 WNHNN and CDR2 SYGVQD (reference sequence). Trimming shortened V by 10 bases and J by 5 bases, and 18 bases separated the two germline ends. CDR3 sequence: CANFSLRGYQPQHF. The CDR3 DNA follows: TGCGCCAACTTTTCCCTACGCGGGTATCAGCCCCAGCATTTT.

The V and J genes are TRBV28 and TRBJ1-2, with D tentatively TRBD1 (6 bases). With 2 bases removed from V and 0 bases from J, the gap between germline ends came to 13 bases. From germline, CDR1 is MDHEN and CDR2 SYDVKM. This CDR3 is 16 amino acids long. CDR3 sequence: CASSLGGAETNYGYTF. Here the CDR3 DNA reads TGTGCCAGCAGTTTAGGGGGGGCAGAGACTAACTATGGCTACACCTTC.

The chain has TRBV6-4 and TRBJ1-1; D unclear. The germline V gene encodes CDR1 MRHNA and CDR2 SNTAGT. CDR3 length equals 10 residues. The V end was cut by 8 bases, the J end by 10 bases, with 11 bases between. The CDR3 here is CASVEVGAFF. CDR3 in DNA: TGTGCCAGCGTGGAGGTCGGAGCTTTCTTT.

This sequence joins TRBV7-8 and TRBJ2-2, with 9 positions matching TRBD1. Unmatched junction bases numbered 7, after V lost 7 bases and J lost 1 base. The CDR3 is made up of 16 amino acids. The germline V gene encodes CDR1 SGHVS and CDR2 FQNEAQ. CDR3 region: CASNDADRGNTGELFF. CDR3 DNA: TGTGCCAGCAACGACGCGGACAGGGGGAACACCGGGGAGCTGTTTTTT.

This clone was recorded once. DNA of the CDR3: TGTGCCATCAGTGAACAGGGTAGGATAGACAATGAGCAGTTCTTC. It specifies CAISEQGRIDNEQFF. The rearrangement uses TRBV10-3 and TRBJ2-1; a possible D gene is TRBD1 (6 bases). Germline CDR1 and CDR2: ENHRY and SYGVKD. V was trimmed by 3 bases and J by 5 bases, leaving 14 bases between them. This CDR3 has 15 residues.

This chain links TRBV11-2 with TRBJ2-3, with D possibly TRBD2 on 5 matching bases. Deletions cut 5 bases from V and 0 bases from J, with 12 bases between. CDR3 size: 15 residues. In germline, CDR1 is SGHAT, CDR2 FQNNGV. The CDR3: CASSLNRGSTDTQYF. The DNA for the CDR3 is TGTGCCAGCAGCCTAAATCGGGGTAGCACAGATACGCAGTATTTT.

The chain links TRBV30 to TRBJ2-7, with TRBD1 identical over 8 bases. The germline V gene has CDR1 GTSNPN and CDR2 SVGIG (reference sequence). The CDR3 covers 12 residues. V gave up 4 bases and J gave up 9 bases; unmatched junction bases: 8. The CDR3 region is CAWTSGGAGQYF. In DNA, the CDR3 is TGTGCCTGGACGTCAGGGGGCGCCGGGCAGTACTTC. Full variable domain (rest looked up from reference TRBV30 and TRBJ2-7): SQTIHQWPATLVQPVGSPLSLECTVEGTSNPNLYWYRQAAGRGLQLLFYSVGIGQISSEVPQNLSASRPQDRQFILSSKKLLLSDSGFYLCAWTSGGAGQYFGPGTRLTVT.

The chain links TRBV19 to TRBJ1-2, with D uncertain. V lost 11 bases to trimming and J lost 3 bases, with 19 bases between them. The germline gives CDR1 LNHDA, CDR2 SQIVND (reference sequence). The CDR3 sequence is 14 residues long. CDR3 nucleotides: TGTGCCGCCTCCGCGGGGAAGGTGTACTATGGCTACACCTTC. Its protein product is CAASAGKVYYGYTF. The full variable domain, rest sourced from reference TRBV19 and TRBJ1-2, is DGGITQSPKYLFRKEGQNVTLSCEQNLNHDAMYWYRQDPGQGLRLIYYSQIVNDFQKGDIAEGYSVSREKKESFPLTVTSAQKNPTAFYLCAASAGKVYYGYTFGSGTRLTVV.

This clone is a singleton in its sample. This chain joins TRBV19 and TRBJ1-2, with TRBD1 matching over 8 bases. J was trimmed by 4 bases and V by 5 bases; bases with no gene match: 9. This CDR3 is built from 15 residues. CDR1 is LNHDA, CDR2 SQIVND, per germline (reference sequence). The CDR3 DNA is TGTGCCAGTAGTCCCCCGGGGACAGGAGTCTATGGCTACACCTTC. Encoded protein: CASSPPGTGVYGYTF. The full variable domain, with the rest looked up from reference TRBV19 and TRBJ1-2, is DGGITQSPKYLFRKEGQNVTLSCEQNLNHDAMYWYRQDPGQGLRLIYYSQIVNDFQKGDIAEGYSVSREKKESFPLTVTSAQKNPTAFYLCASSPPGTGVYGYTFGSGTRLTVV.

As DNA, the CDR3 is TGCGCCAGCAGCCTCACAGGGGCCTACGAGCAGTACTTC. Its translation: CASSLTGAYEQYF. This sequence joins TRBV4-3 and TRBJ2-7; TRBD1 matches at 7 bases. The CDR3 is made up of 13 amino acids. J lost 2 bases, V lost 4 bases, and 2 bases had no gene match. Germline-derived CDR1 and CDR2 are LGHNA and YSLEER.

The chain recombines TRBV28 with TRBJ2-1; 12 bases map to TRBD1. The CDR3 has 16 residues. CDR1 is MDHEN, CDR2 SYDVKM, per germline. The trim removed 5 bases at V and 8 bases at J, leaving 10 bases unmatched. The CDR3 sequence is CASSGSGTGGPDEQFF. Here the CDR3 DNA reads TGTGCCAGCAGTGGTTCCGGGACAGGGGGCCCGGATGAGCAGTTCTTC.

The chain joins TRBV5-4 to TRBJ1-6, with 8 bases that match TRBD1. V was pared by 0 bases and J by 7 bases, with 0 bases of the junction left unmatched. CDR1 and CDR2 (germline): SGHNT, YYREEE (reference sequence). The CDR3 extends over 14 amino acids. The CDR3 reads CASSLGQGNSPLHF. CDR3 sequence (DNA): TGTGCCAGCAGCTTGGGACAGGGGAATTCACCCCTCCACTTT.

The chain has TRBV14 and TRBJ2-2; 10 positions match TRBD2. Germline CDR1 reads SGHDN; CDR2 reads FVKESK. CDR3 size: 13 residues. V was pared by 5 bases and J by 8 bases, with 2 bases of the junction left unmatched. DNA for the CDR3: TGTGCCAGCAGCATACTAGCGGGAGGGGAGCTGTTTTTT. Its protein product is CASSILAGGELFF.

V gene TRBV6-2 or TRBV6-3 combines with J gene TRBJ2-1, with 10 bases that match TRBD2. The J segment lost 7 bases and the V segment lost 6 bases, leaving 33 bases of the junction unmatched. Per the germline V gene, CDR1 is MNHEY and CDR2 is SVGEGT. CDR3 length equals 23 residues. The CDR3 protein is CASSPNKLVGYSSGRAVINEQFF. DNA of the CDR3: TGTGCCAGCAGCCCTAACAAACTAGTTGGGTATAGCAGCGGGAGGGCCGTGATAAATGAGCAGTTCTTC.

The rearrangement links TRBV6-4 to TRBJ2-3; TRBD2 matches 11 bases. J lost 6 bases, V lost 6 bases, and 8 bases had no gene match. The CDR3 runs 15 residues. The germline V gene has CDR1 MRHNA and CDR2 SNTAGT. The DNA of the CDR3 is TGTGCCAGCAGGCTCTCTAGCGGGGGGTTGGATACGCAGTATTTT. Amino acid sequence: CASRLSSGGLDTQYF.

The chain has TRBV6-5 and TRBJ2-7, with D possibly matching TRBD2 (5 bases). Germline V lookup: CDR1 MNHEY, CDR2 SVGAGI. Trimming left V 8 bases short and J 3 bases short, with 20 bases between. The CDR3 has 15 amino acids. CDR3 protein: CASQNTLGSLYEQYF. The CDR3 nucleotides are TGTGCCAGCCAAAACACCCTAGGGAGCCTCTACGAGCAGTACTTC.

The rearrangement links TRBV7-9 to TRBJ1-4; D gene uncertain. V lost 5 bases and J lost 4, with 11 bases in between. The CDR3 loop spans 14 amino acids. Germline V CDR1 and CDR2: SEHNR, FQNEAQ (reference sequence). The CDR3 region is CASSPSSDNEKLFF. In DNA form, the CDR3 reads TGTGCCAGCAGCCCGTCCAGCGATAATGAAAAACTGTTTTTT.

V gene TRBV4-1 combines with J gene TRBJ1-2, with D unclear. The CDR3 loop spans 14 amino acids. Trimming left V 3 bases short and J 4 bases short, with 12 bases between. From germline, CDR1 is MGHRA and CDR2 YSYEKL. The CDR3: CASSQAVRAYGYTF. The CDR3 nucleotides are TGCGCCAGCAGCCAGGCTGTGCGGGCCTATGGCTACACCTTC.

This clone was detected once. The rearrangement joins TRBV6-5 to TRBJ2-4; 9 bases are a match to TRBD1. This CDR3 comprises 13 residues. J was trimmed by 7 bases and V by 6 bases; bases with no gene match: 4. The germline gives CDR1 MNHEY, CDR2 SVGAGI. This CDR3 is CASSTGGRNIQYF. The CDR3 bases are TGTGCCAGCAGCACAGGGGGCCGGAACATTCAGTACTTC.

This chain's CDR3 is CASSQVGSLNYGYTF. The CDR3 coding sequence is TGCGCCAGCAGCCAAGTGGGCAGCTTAAACTATGGCTACACCTTC. The chain combines TRBV4-3 with TRBJ1-2; D is uncertain. In germline, CDR1 is LGHNA, CDR2 YSLEER. The CDR3 is made up of 15 amino acids. Trimming pared 1 base from V and 2 bases from J, leaving 11 bases between.

The V call is TRBV30, the J call TRBJ1-1; no firm D call. Per germline, CDR1 GTSNPN and CDR2 SVGIG (reference sequence). V lost 0 bases and J lost 8, with 7 bases in between. The CDR3 length is 11 residues. The CDR3 DNA reads as TGTGCCTGGAGTGTACTTACGGAAGCTTTCTTT. This gives the protein CAWSVLTEAFF. Complete variable domain (other parts from reference TRBV30 and TRBJ1-1): SQTIHQWPATLVQPVGSPLSLECTVEGTSNPNLYWYRQAAGRGLQLLFYSVGIGQISSEVPQNLSASRPQDRQFILSSKKLLLSDSGFYLCAWSVLTEAFFGQGTRLTVV.

The table lists this clone with a count of one. This chain links TRBV7-9 with TRBJ2-4; TRBD1 matches at 8 bases. V trimming: 5 bases; J trimming: 0 bases; junction bases outside the gene matches: 15. CDR3 size: 19 residues. CDR1 is SEHNR, CDR2 FQNEAQ, per germline (reference sequence). The CDR3 loop reads CASSPRRTGLNLAKNIQYF. The CDR3 nucleotides are TGTGCCAGCAGCCCCCGCCGGACAGGGCTAAATCTAGCCAAAAACATTCAGTACTTC.